This TCR beta chain was sequenced for a study of molecular identifiers for immune sequencing clone quantification. Notes on the study in general: Clonotypes surpassing 20 RNA copies contained over 97% of effector molecules, versus under 1% in naive cells. Jurkat TCR RNA from one cell was spiked into about a million naive cells, and it was reportedly detectable there.

TCRdb analysed the PCR reads with MiXCR anew, one entry per CDR3 protein. This sample has about half a million distinct CDR3 sequences, with around 23% found just once. The CDR3 runs to 14 residues. Germline values: CDR1 SQVTM, CDR2 ANQGSEA. With 4 bases removed from V and 8 bases from J, the gap between germline ends came to 18 bases. With respect to this clonotype: Its antigen remains unidentified.

The material sequenced was naive CD8+ T cells from blood, with Jurkat cell RNA spiked in. This sample's subset: FACS-sorted CD8+CD4-CCR7+CD45RA+ naive T cells. The receptor was isolated from a human donor in good health. Some libraries in this study had Jurkat cell RNA spiked in. The chain recombines TRBV29-1 with TRBJ2-1; D is tentatively TRBD1 or TRBD2 (5 bases each). The CDR3 reads CSVGDWDGNDEQFF. As DNA, the CDR3 is TGCAGCGTTGGAGATTGGGACGGCAACGATGAGCAGTTCTTC.